In this sample, the clone carrying this TCR beta chain turned up many times. What it binds is not known. These data are taken from a study of T-cell reconstitution after alpha-beta-depleted transplantation in children. Study-level points and caveats: There were reportedly several hundred expanded graft clones from which alpha-beta T cells came about two months after transplant.

Unique molecular identifiers were used to barcode this TCRbeta library. TCRdb analysed the PCR reads with MiXCR anew, one entry per CDR3 protein. The sample carries around 450,000 distinct CDR3 sequences, over 40% recorded once. The receptor was derived from a girl under 10 years old with aplastic anemia, due to receive a stem cell transplant. Sequenced material: PBMCs, taken before TCRalphabeta/CD19-depleted stem cell transplant.

The CDR3 loop is CASSLADNRLKNTEAFF. DNA for the CDR3: TGTGCCAGCAGCTTGGCCGATAATCGCCTGAAGAACACTGAAGCTTTCTTT. This chain links TRBV5-6 with TRBJ1-1; the D is unclear. Trimming took 0 bases from V and 1 from J, leaving 16 bases between them. Germline values: CDR1 SGHDT, CDR2 YYEEEE. CDR3 length equals 17 residues.